These 17 T cell receptor beta chains came from one sample sequenced in a study of T cell changes during pregnancy in multiple sclerosis. Assay: immunoSEQ multiplex PCR; the TCRdb copy retains only in-frame clones and omits some. The profile shows 90,000 or so clones, roughly 90% of them singletons. Sequences were derived from peripheral blood, sampled in the first trimester of pregnancy. These receptors were collected from a female donor with multiple sclerosis, enrolled in a pregnancy study.

This sequence joins TRBV28 and TRBJ1-1; 12 nucleotides agree with TRBD1. V shed 4 bases and J 3 bases; nucleotides not matched to a gene: 9. CDR1 is MDHEN, CDR2 SYDVKM, per germline. This CDR3 spans 17 amino acids. The CDR3 DNA reads TGTGCCAGCAGTTCCGGGACAGGGGGCAGGATTTACACTGAAGCTTTCTTT. Protein product: CASSSGTGGRIYTEAFF.

This clone appeared a single time. The chain has TRBV28 and TRBJ2-7; D is undetermined. Germline V lookup: CDR1 MDHEN, CDR2 SYDVKM. Between the trimmed V and J ends, which lost 8 bases and 6 bases, there was a span of 17 bases. CDR3 length equals 13 residues. CDR3 residues: CASCPSPSGEQYF. CDR3 coding DNA: TGTGCCAGCTGCCCGAGTCCCTCGGGCGAGCAGTACTTC.

In nucleotides, the CDR3 is TGTGCCAGCAGCTTGGGTCGCGGAGATACGCAGTATTTT. This encodes CASSLGRGDTQYF. The chain combines TRBV5-6 with TRBJ2-3, with D unclear. From germline, CDR1 is SGHDT and CDR2 YYEEEE. The CDR3 spans 13 residues. V shed 0 bases and J shed 5 bases, with 7 bases lying between them.

V usage is TRBV11-3 and J usage is TRBJ2-2, with 8 bases fitting TRBD1. Germline V gives CDR1 SGHNT, CDR2 YENEEA. The J segment lost 5 bases and the V segment lost 2 bases, leaving 4 bases of the junction unmatched. This CDR3 has 15 amino acids. For the CDR3, the DNA is TGTGCCAGCAGCTTAAGACAGGGGAGTACCGGGGAGCTGTTTTTT. Translation gives CASSLRQGSTGELFF. The full variable domain, completed using reference TRBV11-3 and TRBJ2-2, is EAGVVQSPRYKIIEKKQPVAFWCNPISGHNTLYWYLQNLGQGPELLIRYENEEAVDDSQLPKDRFSAERLKGVDSTLKIQPAELGDSAVYLCASSLRQGSTGELFFGEGSRLTVL.

This rearrangement joins TRBV7-9 to TRBJ2-5, with TRBD1 identical over 8 bases. J lost 5 bases, V lost 1 base, and 9 bases had no gene match. CDR3 length: 16 amino acids. Germline V gene sequence: CDR1 SEHNR, CDR2 FQNEAQ (reference sequence). The DNA for the CDR3 is TGTGCCAGCAGCTTAGGTGACAGGGGCCCCAGGGAGACCCAGTACTTC. It encodes CASSLGDRGPRETQYF. Supplemented by reference TRBV7-9 and TRBJ2-5, the full variable domain reads DTGVSQNPRHKITKRGQNVTFRCDPISEHNRLYWYRQTLGQGPEFLTYFQNEAQLEKSRLLSDRFSAERPKGSFSTLEIQRTEQGDSAMYLCASSLGDRGPRETQYFGPGTRLLVL.

In DNA, the CDR3 is TGTGCCAGCTCACCTCAACTAAATGAAAAACTGTTTTTT. It translates to CASSPQLNEKLFF. The J gene is TRBJ1-4, the V gene TRBV18, with unresolved D. The germline V gene encodes CDR1 KGHSH and CDR2 LQKENI. V lost 3 bases, J lost 5 bases, and 7 bases lay in between. This CDR3 comprises 13 residues.

The chain employs TRBV28 and TRBJ1-1, with D unclear. CDR3 length: 15 amino acids. V was trimmed by 4 bases and J by 0 bases, leaving 12 bases between them. Looked up from germline, CDR1 is MDHEN and CDR2 is SYDVKM. CDR3 DNA sequence: TGTGCCAGCAGTTCTCCAGGTTTGATGAACACTGAAGCTTTCTTT. It is translated as CASSSPGLMNTEAFF.

This clone was seen once. The chain uses TRBV27 and TRBJ2-7; TRBD2 matches at 9 bases. The germline V gene encodes CDR1 MNHEY and CDR2 SMNVEV (reference sequence). Trimming removed 4 bases from V and 5 bases from J; junction bases left unmatched: 9. The CDR3 totals 15 residues. The CDR3: CASSYGREGYHEQYF. Written as DNA, the CDR3 is TGTGCCAGCAGTTATGGGCGGGAGGGCTACCACGAGCAGTACTTC.

V and J are TRBV6-5 and TRBJ2-3; a weak D match, TRBD1 (6 bases). The CDR3 length is 14 residues. Germline V CDR1 and CDR2: MNHEY, SVGAGI. V dropped 6 bases and J dropped 5 bases, with 15 bases sitting between them. The CDR3 DNA follows: TGTGCCAGCAGGGGACAAAGCTTGGGAGATACGCAGTATTTT. Protein: CASRGQSLGDTQYF.

Here the CDR3 DNA reads TGCAGCGTGAGACTTGGGACAGGGGAGGGCGAGCAGTACTTC. Protein: CSVRLGTGEGEQYF. This sequence joins TRBV29-1 and TRBJ2-7, with 10 bases aligning to TRBD1. With 6 bases clipped from V and 6 bases from J, the junction kept 11 bases outside the gene matches. This CDR3 spans 14 amino acids. From germline, CDR1 is SQVTM and CDR2 ANQGSEA.

This clone showed up just a few times. This chain joins TRBV9 and TRBJ1-3; TRBD1 matches at 8 bases. J lost 8 bases, V lost 4 bases, and 8 bases had no gene match. This CDR3 comprises 14 residues. CDR1 and CDR2 (germline): SGDLS, YYNGEE. For the CDR3, the DNA is TGTGCCAGCAGCTCGGGACAGGCGGGGGACACCATATATTTT. This gives the protein CASSSGQAGDTIYF.

The V and J genes are TRBV14 and TRBJ1-1; possibly TRBD1 for D (5 bases). Per the germline V gene, CDR1 is SGHDN and CDR2 is FVKESK. Trimming removed 1 base from V and 5 bases from J, with 14 bases in between. The CDR3 loop spans 15 amino acids. The CDR3 loop reads CASSQGAGRETEAFF. The CDR3 region has the DNA TGTGCCAGCAGCCAAGGGGCAGGGAGGGAGACTGAAGCTTTCTTT.

The chain recombines TRBV28 with TRBJ1-2, with a possible D match to TRBD1 (5 bases). The ends were cut back, 8 bases at V and 5 bases at J, with 15 bases in the middle. Germline CDR1 MDHEN, CDR2 SYDVKM. The CDR3 is 13 amino acids. The DNA of the CDR3 is TGTGCCAGCCAACCTTTGACAGCGTATGGCTACACCTTC. Its protein is CASQPLTAYGYTF.

This clone came up once. The gene calls are TRBV18 and TRBJ1-3; 10 positions match TRBD1. CDR1 and CDR2 from the germline V gene are KGHSH and LQKENI. The CDR3 sequence is 17 residues long. V shed 3 bases and J 2 bases; nucleotides not matched to a gene: 7. The CDR3 DNA is TGTGCCAGCTCACCTTACGGGACAGGGGCTCCTGGAAACACCATATATTTT. This sequence encodes CASSPYGTGAPGNTIYF.

The V gene is TRBV5-1, the J gene TRBJ2-5, with TRBD1 matching 9 bases. CDR1 and CDR2 (germline): SGHRS, YFSETQ. The CDR3 length is 17 residues. The ends lost 6 bases at V and 3 bases at J; junction bases unmatched: 15. The CDR3 DNA follows: TGCGCCAGCAACCTGAGGGGACAGGGTTTTATGGAAGAGACCCAGTACTTC. Translating it yields CASNLRGQGFMEETQYF.

The chain combines TRBV20-1 with TRBJ1-2, with D unresolved. Trimming removed 6 bases at V and 5 bases at J, with 10 bases between. The germline V gene has CDR1 DFQATT and CDR2 SNEGSKA (reference sequence). The CDR3 loop spans 11 amino acids. The DNA of the CDR3 is TGCAGTGCCATGAGCGGTTATGGCTACACCTTC. This codes for CSAMSGYGYTF.

The rearrangement joins TRBV28 to TRBJ2-4, with a weak D call TRBD1 (5 bases). The length of the CDR3 is 12 residues. Per the germline V gene, CDR1 is MDHEN and CDR2 is SYDVKM. Trimming took 3 bases from V and 10 from J, leaving 10 bases between them. The CDR3 region is CASSLGLRIQYF. The CDR3 nucleotides are TGTGCCAGCAGTTTGGGGCTAAGGATTCAGTACTTC.